The TCR beta chain under discussion was sequenced for a study of radiotherapy plus CTLA-4 blockade in lung cancer (dated by TCRdb to 2016 to 2018). For the study in its entirety: Objective responses were observed in about a sixth of enrolled patients, and disease control was achieved in roughly 30%. What the research found in general, with its limitations: Increased serum interferon-beta after radiation, together with early dynamic changes in blood T cell clones, were reported to be the strongest predictors of response. TCR clones derived from tumors expanded in peripheral blood after treatment with radiotherapy and ipilimumab.

From cysteine to phenylalanine, the CDR3 is 14 amino acids long. Only the CDR3 region is kept as DNA, spanning 42 bases read in frame from base 1. Germline trimming amounts to 4 bases on V and 6 bases on J, with 2 as the count of junction bases outside the gene matches. The germline V gene yields SGHDT for CDR1 and YYEEEE for CDR2. Library construction relied on the immunoSEQ multiplex PCR assay. Not all clones reach the TCRdb copy of this immuneACCESS table, which keeps in-frame sequences only. Checked studies attribute under half of the gap to unresolved V genes and leave the rest unexplained. Within this sample are about 45,000 clones, with approximately 79% of them counted one time only. The ten largest clones capture around 8.3% of the sample. The study evaluated CTLA-4 blockade (ipilimumab) given together with focal radiation therapy in patients who had chemo-refractory metastatic non-small-cell lung cancer.

For this clone: It has no known antigen specificity. No much larger clonotype is one base removed from it; base qualities were not supplied.

The input for sequencing was peripheral blood, taken from a patient treated with radiotherapy plus ipilimumab. The sequence derives from a human donor with non-small cell lung cancer who had stable disease on radiotherapy plus ipilimumab. The V and J genes are TRBV5-6 and TRBJ1-6, and TRBD1 aligns with 9 junction nucleotides. The DNA is TGTGCCAGCAGCCCGGACAGGGGTAATTCACCCCTCCACTTT. It specifies CASSPDRGNSPLHF.